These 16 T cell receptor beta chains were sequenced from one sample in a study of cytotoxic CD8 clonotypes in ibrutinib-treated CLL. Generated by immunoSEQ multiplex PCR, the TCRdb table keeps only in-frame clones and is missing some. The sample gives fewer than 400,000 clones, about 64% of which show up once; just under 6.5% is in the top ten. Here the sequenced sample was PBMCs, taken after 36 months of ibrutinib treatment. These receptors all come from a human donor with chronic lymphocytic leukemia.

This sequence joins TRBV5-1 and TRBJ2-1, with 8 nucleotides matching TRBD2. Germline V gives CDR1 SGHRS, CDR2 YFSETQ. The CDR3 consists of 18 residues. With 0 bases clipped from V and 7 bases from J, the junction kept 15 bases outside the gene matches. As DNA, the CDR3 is TGCGCCAGCAGCTTGGGCACGTTGTCAGCGGCGGGAGGTAATGAGCAGTTCTTC. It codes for CASSLGTLSAAGGNEQFF.

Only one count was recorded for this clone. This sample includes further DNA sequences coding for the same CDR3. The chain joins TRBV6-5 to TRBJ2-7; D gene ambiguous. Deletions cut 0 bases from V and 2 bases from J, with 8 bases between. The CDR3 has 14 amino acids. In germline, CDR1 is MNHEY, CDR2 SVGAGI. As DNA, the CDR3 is TGTGCCAGCAGTTACTCAGGCCAGACCTACGAGCAGTACTTC. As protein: CASSYSGQTYEQYF.

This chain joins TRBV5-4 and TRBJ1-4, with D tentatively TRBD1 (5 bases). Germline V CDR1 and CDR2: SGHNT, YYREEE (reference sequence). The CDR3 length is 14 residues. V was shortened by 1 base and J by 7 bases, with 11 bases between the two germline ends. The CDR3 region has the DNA TGTGCCAGCAGCTTGACCGGGGGTGTTGAAAAACTGTTTTTT. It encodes CASSLTGGVEKLFF.

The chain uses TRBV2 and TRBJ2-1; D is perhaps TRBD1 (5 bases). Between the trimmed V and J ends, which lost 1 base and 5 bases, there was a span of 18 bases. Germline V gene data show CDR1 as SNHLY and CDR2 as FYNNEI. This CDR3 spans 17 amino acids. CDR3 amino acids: CASSEVAGSFGNNEQFF. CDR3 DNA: TGTGCCAGCAGTGAAGTGGCAGGGTCGTTTGGGAACAATGAGCAGTTCTTC.

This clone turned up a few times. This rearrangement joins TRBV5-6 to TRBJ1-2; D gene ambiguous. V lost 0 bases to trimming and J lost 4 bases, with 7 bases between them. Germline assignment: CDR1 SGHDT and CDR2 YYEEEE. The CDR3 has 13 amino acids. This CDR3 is CASSLAQIYGYTF. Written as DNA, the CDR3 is TGTGCCAGCAGCTTGGCCCAAATCTATGGCTACACCTTC.

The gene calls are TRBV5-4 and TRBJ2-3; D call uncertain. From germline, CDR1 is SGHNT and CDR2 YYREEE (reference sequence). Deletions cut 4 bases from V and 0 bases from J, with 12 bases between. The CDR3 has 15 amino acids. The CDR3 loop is CASSHGGKSTDTQYF. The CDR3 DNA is TGTGCCAGCAGCCATGGTGGCAAGAGCACAGATACGCAGTATTTT.

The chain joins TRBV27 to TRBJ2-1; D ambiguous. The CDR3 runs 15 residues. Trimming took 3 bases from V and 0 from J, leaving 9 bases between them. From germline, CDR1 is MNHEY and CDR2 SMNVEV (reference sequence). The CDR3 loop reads CASSFLLSSYNEQFF. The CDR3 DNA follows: TGTGCCAGCAGTTTCTTGTTGAGCTCCTACAATGAGCAGTTCTTC.

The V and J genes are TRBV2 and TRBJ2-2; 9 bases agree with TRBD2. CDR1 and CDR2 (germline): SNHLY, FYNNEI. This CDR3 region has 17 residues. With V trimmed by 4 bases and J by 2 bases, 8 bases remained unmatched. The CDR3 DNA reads TGTGCCAGCAGTGGTTTTTCTAGCGGGGTCAACACCGGGGAGCTGTTTTTT. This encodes CASSGFSSGVNTGELFF.

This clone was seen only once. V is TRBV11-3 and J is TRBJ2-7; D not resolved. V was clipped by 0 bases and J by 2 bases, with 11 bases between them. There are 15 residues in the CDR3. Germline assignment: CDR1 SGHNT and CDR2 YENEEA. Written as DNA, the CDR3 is TGTGCCAGCAGCTTAGAAGCCGGGCCAACCTACGAGCAGTACTTC. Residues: CASSLEAGPTYEQYF.

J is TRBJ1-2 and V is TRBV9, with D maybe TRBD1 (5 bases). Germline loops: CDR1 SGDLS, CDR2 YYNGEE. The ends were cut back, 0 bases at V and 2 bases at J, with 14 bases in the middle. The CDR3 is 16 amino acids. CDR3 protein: CASSVVPEGENYGYTF. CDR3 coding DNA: TGTGCCAGCAGCGTAGTCCCCGAAGGGGAGAACTATGGCTACACCTTC.

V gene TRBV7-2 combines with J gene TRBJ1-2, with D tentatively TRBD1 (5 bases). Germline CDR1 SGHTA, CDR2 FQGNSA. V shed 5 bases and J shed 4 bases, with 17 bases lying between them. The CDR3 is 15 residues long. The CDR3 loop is CASSRTSTESYGYTF. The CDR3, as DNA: TGTGCCAGCAGCCGGACTTCGACAGAATCCTATGGCTACACCTTC.

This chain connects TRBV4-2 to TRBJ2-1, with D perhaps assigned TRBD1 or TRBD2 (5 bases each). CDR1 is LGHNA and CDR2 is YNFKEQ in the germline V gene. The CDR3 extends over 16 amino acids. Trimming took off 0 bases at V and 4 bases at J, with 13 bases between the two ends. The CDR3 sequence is CASSQEGAREYNEQFF. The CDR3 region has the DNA TGTGCCAGCAGCCAAGAAGGGGCCAGGGAGTACAATGAGCAGTTCTTC.

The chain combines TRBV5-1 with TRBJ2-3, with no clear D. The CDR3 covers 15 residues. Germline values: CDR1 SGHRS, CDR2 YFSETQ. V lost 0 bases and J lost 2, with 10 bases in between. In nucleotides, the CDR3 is TGCGCCAGCAGCTTGGCCGTGGCGGCCACAGATACGCAGTATTTT. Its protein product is CASSLAVAATDTQYF.

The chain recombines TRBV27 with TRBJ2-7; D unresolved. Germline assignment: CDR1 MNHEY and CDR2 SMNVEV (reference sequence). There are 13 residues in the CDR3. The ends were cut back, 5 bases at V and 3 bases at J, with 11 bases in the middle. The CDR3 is CASSHGWGYEQYF. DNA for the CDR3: TGTGCCAGCAGTCACGGGTGGGGCTACGAGCAGTACTTC.

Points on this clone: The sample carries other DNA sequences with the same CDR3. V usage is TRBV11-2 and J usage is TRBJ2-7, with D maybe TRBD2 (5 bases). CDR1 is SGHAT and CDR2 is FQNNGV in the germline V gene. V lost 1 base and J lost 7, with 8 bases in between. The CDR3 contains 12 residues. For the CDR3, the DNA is TGTGCCAGCAGCTTAGTTCCGGGAGAGCAGTACTTC. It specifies CASSLVPGEQYF.

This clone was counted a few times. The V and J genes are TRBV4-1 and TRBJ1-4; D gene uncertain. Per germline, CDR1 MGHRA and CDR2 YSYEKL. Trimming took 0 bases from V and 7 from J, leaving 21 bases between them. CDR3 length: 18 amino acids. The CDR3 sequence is CASSQEGWGVTEAEKLFF. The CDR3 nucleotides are TGCGCCAGCAGCCAAGAGGGGTGGGGAGTAACCGAAGCTGAAAAACTGTTTTTT.